Listed below are T cell receptor beta chains from one sample, sequenced in a study of T cell changes during pregnancy in multiple sclerosis. Clones were sequenced by immunoSEQ multiplex PCR, and TCRdb holds only the in-frame ones, with some missing. Here the sample spans some 120,000 clones, approximately 90% being singletons. The sample here was peripheral blood, taken in the third trimester of pregnancy. Receptors originate from a female donor with multiple sclerosis, enrolled in a pregnancy study. CDR3s include the opening cysteine and the closing phenylalanine or tryptophan. The D gene is left open where the match is weak. Some rows mark clone size as missing; the rest say once, few, many or name a class of expanded clone.

v_call: TRBV2; j_call: TRBJ2-1; clone_size: -; d_call: TRBD2; cdr3_length: 17; cdr3_aa: CASTEGGGRGDYNEQFF
v_call: TRBV19; j_call: TRBJ1-6; clone_size: -; d_call: TRBD1; cdr3_length: 14; cdr3_aa: CASSITGANSPLHF
v_call: TRBV9; j_call: TRBJ1-2; clone_size: -; d_call: TRBD1; cdr3_length: 15; cdr3_aa: CASSGSKGAVDGYTF
v_call: TRBV5-1; j_call: TRBJ2-2; clone_size: -; d_call: TRBD1; cdr3_length: 14; cdr3_aa: CASKTGDTTGELFF
v_call: TRBV5-5; j_call: TRBJ2-1; clone_size: -; d_call: -; cdr3_length: 15; cdr3_aa: CASSLFGAEPNEQFF
v_call: TRBV21-1; j_call: TRBJ1-3; clone_size: -; d_call: -; cdr3_length: 15; cdr3_aa: CASRSGVGSGNTIYF
v_call: TRBV5-6; j_call: TRBJ1-6; clone_size: once; d_call: TRBD1; cdr3_length: 15; cdr3_aa: CASSSLGQAPSPLHF
v_call: TRBV27; j_call: TRBJ2-5; clone_size: -; d_call: TRBD2; cdr3_length: 13; cdr3_aa: CASRLAGGETQYF
v_call: TRBV4-1; j_call: TRBJ1-5; clone_size: once; d_call: -; cdr3_length: 16; cdr3_aa: CASSQGSENYYQPQHF
v_call: TRBV6-4; j_call: TRBJ1-2; clone_size: -; d_call: TRBD1; cdr3_length: 16; cdr3_aa: CASTQQGTTANYGYTF
v_call: TRBV2; j_call: TRBJ1-2; clone_size: -; d_call: TRBD1; cdr3_length: 15; cdr3_aa: CASRETQGWNYGYTF
v_call: TRBV7-3; j_call: TRBJ1-1; clone_size: -; d_call: -; cdr3_length: 13; cdr3_aa: CASSRTGATEAFF
v_call: TRBV7-3; j_call: TRBJ2-5; clone_size: -; d_call: -; cdr3_length: 15; cdr3_aa: CASSLTSGRGETQYF
v_call: TRBV14; j_call: TRBJ1-2; clone_size: -; d_call: -; cdr3_length: 13; cdr3_aa: CASSQIMNYGYTF
v_call: TRBV25-1; j_call: TRBJ2-1; clone_size: -; d_call: TRBD1; cdr3_length: 18; cdr3_aa: CASSEPGTASFILNEQFF
v_call: TRBV19; j_call: TRBJ1-5; clone_size: -; d_call: TRBD1; cdr3_length: 15; cdr3_aa: CASSVAGTGHQPQHF